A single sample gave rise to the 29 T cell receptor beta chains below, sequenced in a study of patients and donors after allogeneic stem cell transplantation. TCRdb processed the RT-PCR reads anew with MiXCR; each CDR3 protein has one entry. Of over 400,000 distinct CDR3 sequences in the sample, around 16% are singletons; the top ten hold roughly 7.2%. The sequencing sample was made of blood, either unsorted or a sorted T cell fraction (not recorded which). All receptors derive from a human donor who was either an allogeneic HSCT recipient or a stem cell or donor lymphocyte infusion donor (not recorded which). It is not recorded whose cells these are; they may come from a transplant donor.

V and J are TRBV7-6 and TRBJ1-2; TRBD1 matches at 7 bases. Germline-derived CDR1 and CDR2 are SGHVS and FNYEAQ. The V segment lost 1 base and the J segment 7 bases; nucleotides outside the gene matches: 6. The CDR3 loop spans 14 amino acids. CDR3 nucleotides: TGTGCCAGCAGCTTAGGTTCAGGGGGACGTGGCTACACCTTC. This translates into CASSLGSGGRGYTF.

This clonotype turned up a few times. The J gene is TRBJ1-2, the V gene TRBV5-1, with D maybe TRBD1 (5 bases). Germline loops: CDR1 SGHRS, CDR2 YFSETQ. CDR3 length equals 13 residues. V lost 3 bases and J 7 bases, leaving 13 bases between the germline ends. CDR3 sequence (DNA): TGCGCCAGCAGCTCCGGGACGGCCTCTGGCTACACCTTC. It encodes CASSSGTASGYTF. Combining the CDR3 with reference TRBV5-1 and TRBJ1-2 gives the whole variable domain KAGVTQTPRYLIKTRGQQVTLSCSPISGHRSVSWYQQTPGQGLQFLFEYFSETQRNKGNFPGRFSGRQFSNSRSEMNVSTLELGDSALYLCASSSGTASGYTFGSGTRLTVV.

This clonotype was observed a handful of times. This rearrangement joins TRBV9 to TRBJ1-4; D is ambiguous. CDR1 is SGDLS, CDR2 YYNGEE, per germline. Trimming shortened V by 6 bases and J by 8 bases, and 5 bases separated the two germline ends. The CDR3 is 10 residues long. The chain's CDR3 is CASKHEKLFF. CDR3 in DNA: TGTGCCAGCAAACACGAAAAACTGTTTTTT. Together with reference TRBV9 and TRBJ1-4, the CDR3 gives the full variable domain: DSGVTQTPKHLITATGQRVTLRCSPRSGDLSVYWYQQSLDQGLQFLIQYYNGEERAKGNILERFSAQQFPDLHSELNLSSLELGDSALYFCASKHEKLFFGSGTQLSVL.

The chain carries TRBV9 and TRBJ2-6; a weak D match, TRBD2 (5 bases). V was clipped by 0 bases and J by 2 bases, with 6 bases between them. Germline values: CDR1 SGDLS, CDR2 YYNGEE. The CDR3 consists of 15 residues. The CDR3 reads CASSVGAAGANVLTF. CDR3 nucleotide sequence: TGTGCCAGCAGCGTAGGAGCGGCTGGGGCCAACGTCCTGACTTTC.

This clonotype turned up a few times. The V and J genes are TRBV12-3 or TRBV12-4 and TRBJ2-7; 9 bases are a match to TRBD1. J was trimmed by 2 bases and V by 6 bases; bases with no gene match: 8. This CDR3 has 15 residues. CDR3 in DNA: TGTGCCAGCAGACTGACAGGGGGGGCCACCTACGAGCAGTACTTC. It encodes CASRLTGGATYEQYF.

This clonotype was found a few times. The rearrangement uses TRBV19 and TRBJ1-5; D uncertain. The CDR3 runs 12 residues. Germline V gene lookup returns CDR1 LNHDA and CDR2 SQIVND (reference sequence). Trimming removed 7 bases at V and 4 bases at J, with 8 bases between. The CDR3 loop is CASTGRNQPQHF. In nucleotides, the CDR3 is TGTGCCAGTACCGGCAGAAATCAGCCCCAGCATTTT.

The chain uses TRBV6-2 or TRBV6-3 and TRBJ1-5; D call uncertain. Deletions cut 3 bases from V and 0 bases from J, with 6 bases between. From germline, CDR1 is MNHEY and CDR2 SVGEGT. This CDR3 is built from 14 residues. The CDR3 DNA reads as TGTGCCAGCAGTTATACAGCTAGCAATCAGCCCCAGCATTTT. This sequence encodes CASSYTASNQPQHF.

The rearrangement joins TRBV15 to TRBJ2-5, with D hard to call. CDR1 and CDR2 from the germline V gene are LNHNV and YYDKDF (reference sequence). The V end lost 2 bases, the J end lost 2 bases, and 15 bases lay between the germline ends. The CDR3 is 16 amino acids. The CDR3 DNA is TGTGCCACCAGCAGAAGGATCAGAACTCTGCAAGAGACCCAGTACTTC. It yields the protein CATSRRIRTLQETQYF.

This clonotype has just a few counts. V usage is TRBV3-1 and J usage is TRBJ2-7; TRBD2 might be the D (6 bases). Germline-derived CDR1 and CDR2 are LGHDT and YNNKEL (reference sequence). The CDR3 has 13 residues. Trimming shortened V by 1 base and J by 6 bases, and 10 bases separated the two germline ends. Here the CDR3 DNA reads TGTGCCAGCAGCCAAGTGGCGGGGTCCGAGCAGTACTTC. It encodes CASSQVAGSEQYF.

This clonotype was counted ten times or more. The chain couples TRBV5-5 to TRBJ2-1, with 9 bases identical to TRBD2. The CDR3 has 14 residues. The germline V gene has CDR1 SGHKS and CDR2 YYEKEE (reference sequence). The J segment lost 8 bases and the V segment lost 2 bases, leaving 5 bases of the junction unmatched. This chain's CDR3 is CASSLLTSGHEQFF. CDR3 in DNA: TGTGCCAGCAGCTTATTGACTAGCGGCCATGAGCAGTTCTTC.

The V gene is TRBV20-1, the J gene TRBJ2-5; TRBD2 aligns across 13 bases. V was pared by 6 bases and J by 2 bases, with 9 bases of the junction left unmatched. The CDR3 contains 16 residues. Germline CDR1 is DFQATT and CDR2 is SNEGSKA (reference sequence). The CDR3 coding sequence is TGCAGTGCAGCCCGACTAGCGGGGGGCCGGCAAGAGACCCAGTACTTC. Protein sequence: CSAARLAGGRQETQYF.

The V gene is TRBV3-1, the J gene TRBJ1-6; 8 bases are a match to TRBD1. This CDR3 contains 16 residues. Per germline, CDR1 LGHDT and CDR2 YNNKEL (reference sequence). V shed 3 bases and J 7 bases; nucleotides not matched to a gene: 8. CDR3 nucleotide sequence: TGTGCCAGCAGCCAGCCCAAAGGGACAGGCAATTCACCCCTCCACTTT. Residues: CASSQPKGTGNSPLHF.

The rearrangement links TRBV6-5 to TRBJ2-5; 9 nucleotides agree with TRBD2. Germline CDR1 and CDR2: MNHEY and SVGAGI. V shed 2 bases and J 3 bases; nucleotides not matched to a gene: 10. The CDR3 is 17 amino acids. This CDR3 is CASSYDFGRGGKETQYF. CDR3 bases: TGTGCCAGCAGTTACGATTTTGGGCGGGGGGGAAAAGAGACCCAGTACTTC.

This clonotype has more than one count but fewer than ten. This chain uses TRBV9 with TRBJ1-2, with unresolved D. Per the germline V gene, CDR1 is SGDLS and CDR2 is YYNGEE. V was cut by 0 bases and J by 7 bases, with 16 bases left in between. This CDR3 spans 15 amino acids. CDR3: CASSVGRFEIGGYTF. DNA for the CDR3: TGTGCCAGCAGCGTAGGACGGTTTGAGATAGGTGGCTACACCTTC. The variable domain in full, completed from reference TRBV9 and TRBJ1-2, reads DSGVTQTPKHLITATGQRVTLRCSPRSGDLSVYWYQQSLDQGLQFLIQYYNGEERAKGNILERFSAQQFPDLHSELNLSSLELGDSALYFCASSVGRFEIGGYTFGSGTRLTVV.

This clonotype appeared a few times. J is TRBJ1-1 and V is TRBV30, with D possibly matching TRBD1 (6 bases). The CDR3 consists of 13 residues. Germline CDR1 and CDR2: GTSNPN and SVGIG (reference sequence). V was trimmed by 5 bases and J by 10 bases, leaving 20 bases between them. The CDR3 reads CAWEVGRGAVAFF. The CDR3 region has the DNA TGTGCCTGGGAAGTGGGACGGGGGGCCGTAGCTTTCTTT.

The CDR3 region is CASSFGQGEDTGELFF. The CDR3 coding sequence is TGTGCCAGCAGCTTCGGACAGGGGGAGGATACCGGGGAGCTGTTTTTT. This chain joins TRBV11-3 and TRBJ2-2; 10 bases agree with TRBD1. The germline V gene encodes CDR1 SGHNT and CDR2 YENEEA. The CDR3 has 16 residues. V was clipped by 3 bases and J by 5 bases; unmatched bases: 6.

The CDR3 is CASSFRTSGRETQYF. Written as DNA, the CDR3 is TGTGCCAGCAGTTTCCGCACTAGCGGGAGAGAGACCCAGTACTTC. V usage is TRBV12-3 or TRBV12-4 and J usage is TRBJ2-5; the match to TRBD2 covers 11 bases. The CDR3 consists of 15 residues. V was pared by 3 bases and J by 4 bases, with 4 bases of the junction left unmatched.

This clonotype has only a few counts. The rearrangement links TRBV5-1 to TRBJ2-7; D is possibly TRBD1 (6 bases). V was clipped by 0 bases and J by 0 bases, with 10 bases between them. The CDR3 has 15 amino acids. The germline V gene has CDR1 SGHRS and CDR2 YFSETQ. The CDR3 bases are TGCGCCAGCAGCTTGGGTGGCAGGGGCTCCTACGAGCAGTACTTC. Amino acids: CASSLGGRGSYEQYF.

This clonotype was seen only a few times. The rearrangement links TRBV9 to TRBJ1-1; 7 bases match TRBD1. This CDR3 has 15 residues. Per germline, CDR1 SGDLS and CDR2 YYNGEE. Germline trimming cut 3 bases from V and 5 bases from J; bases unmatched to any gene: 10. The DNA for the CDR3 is TGTGCCAGCAGCGACCAACAGGGGTTCGAGACTGAAGCTTTCTTT. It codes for CASSDQQGFETEAFF.

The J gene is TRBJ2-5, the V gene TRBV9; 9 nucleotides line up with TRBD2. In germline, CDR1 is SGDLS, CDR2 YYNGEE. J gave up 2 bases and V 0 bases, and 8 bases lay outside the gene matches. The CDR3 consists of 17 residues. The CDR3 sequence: CASSVGTSALIQETQYF. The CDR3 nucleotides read TGTGCCAGCAGCGTAGGGACTAGCGCTCTCATTCAAGAGACCCAGTACTTC.

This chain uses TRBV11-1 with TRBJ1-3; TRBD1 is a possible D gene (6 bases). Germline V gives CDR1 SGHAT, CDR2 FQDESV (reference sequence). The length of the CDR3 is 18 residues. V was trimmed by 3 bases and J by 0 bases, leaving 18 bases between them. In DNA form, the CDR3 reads TGTGCCAGCAGCTTCCATTCCGGACAGTTCCTCTCTGGAAACACCATATATTTT. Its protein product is CASSFHSGQFLSGNTIYF.

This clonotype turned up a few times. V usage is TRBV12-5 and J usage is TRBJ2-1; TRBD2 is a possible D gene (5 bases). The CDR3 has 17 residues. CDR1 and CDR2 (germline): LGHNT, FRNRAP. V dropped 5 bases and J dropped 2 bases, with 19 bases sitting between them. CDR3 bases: TGTGCTAGTGGTGACGGTTCGGCGGGTACAGCCTACAATGAGCAGTTCTTC. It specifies CASGDGSAGTAYNEQFF.

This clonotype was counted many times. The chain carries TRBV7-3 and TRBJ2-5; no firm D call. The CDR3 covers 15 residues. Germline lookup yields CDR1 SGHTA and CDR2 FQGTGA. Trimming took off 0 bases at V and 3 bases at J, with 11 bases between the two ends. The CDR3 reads CASSLTRGRKETQYF. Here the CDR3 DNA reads TGTGCCAGCAGCTTAACGAGAGGACGGAAAGAGACCCAGTACTTC.

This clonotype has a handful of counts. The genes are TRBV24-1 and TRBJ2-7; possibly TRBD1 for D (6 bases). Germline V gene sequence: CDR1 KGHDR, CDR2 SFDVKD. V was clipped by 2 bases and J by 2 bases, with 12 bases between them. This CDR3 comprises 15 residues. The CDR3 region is CATSDSGTPPYEQYF. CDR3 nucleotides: TGTGCCACCAGTGATTCCGGGACACCCCCCTACGAGCAGTACTTC.

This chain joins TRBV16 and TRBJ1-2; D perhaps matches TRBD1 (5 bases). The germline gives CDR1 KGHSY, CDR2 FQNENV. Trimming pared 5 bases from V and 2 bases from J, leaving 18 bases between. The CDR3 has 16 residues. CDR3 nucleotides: TGTGCCAGCAGCGGCGTCGGGGCAGGACTCAACTATGGCTACACCTTC. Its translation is CASSGVGAGLNYGYTF. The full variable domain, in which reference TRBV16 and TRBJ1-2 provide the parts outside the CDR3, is GEEVAQTPKHLVRGEGQKAKLYCAPIKGHSYVFWYQQVLKNEFKFLISFQNENVFDETGMPKERFSAKCLPNSPCSLEIQATKLEDSAVYFCASSGVGAGLNYGYTFGSGTRLTVV.

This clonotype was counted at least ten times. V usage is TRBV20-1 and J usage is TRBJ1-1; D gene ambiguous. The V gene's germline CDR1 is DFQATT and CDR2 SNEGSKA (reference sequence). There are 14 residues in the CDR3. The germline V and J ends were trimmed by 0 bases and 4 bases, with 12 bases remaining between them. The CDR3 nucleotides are TGCAGTGCTAGAGATCGTAGGTCAGGCACTGAAGCTTTCTTT. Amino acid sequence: CSARDRRSGTEAFF.

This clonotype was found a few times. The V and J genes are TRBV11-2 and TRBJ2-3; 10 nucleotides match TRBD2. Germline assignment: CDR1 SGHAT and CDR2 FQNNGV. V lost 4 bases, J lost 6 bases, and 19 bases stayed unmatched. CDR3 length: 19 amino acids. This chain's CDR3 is CASSSGWGTSVERGDTQYF. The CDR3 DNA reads TGTGCCAGCAGCTCGGGGTGGGGGACTAGCGTTGAGAGGGGTGATACGCAGTATTTT.

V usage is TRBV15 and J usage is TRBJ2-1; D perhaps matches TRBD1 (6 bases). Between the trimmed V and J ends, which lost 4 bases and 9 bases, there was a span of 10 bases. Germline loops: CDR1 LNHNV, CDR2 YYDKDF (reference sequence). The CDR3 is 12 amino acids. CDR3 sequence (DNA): TGTGCCACCAGCATCCCCAGGGGTGAGCAGTTCTTC. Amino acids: CATSIPRGEQFF.

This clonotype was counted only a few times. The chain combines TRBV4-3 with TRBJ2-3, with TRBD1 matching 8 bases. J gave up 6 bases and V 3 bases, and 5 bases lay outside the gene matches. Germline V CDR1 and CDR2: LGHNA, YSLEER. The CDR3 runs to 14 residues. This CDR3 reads CASSQGQEDDTQYF. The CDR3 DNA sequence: TGCGCCAGCAGCCAGGGACAGGAAGACGATACGCAGTATTTT.